These T cell receptor beta chains were read from a single sample in a study of T cells in Graves' hyperthyroidism and ophthalmopathy. TCRdb redid the calling of the multiplex PCR reads with MiXCR, one entry per CDR3 protein. The sample lists 650,000 to 800,000 distinct CDR3 sequences; just under 45% were seen once. The sequenced sample consisted of peripheral blood or thyroid tissue (not recorded which). These receptor sequences come from an adult man with Graves' disease, either hyperthyroidism or ophthalmopathy (not recorded which). The CDR3 runs from the conserved cysteine through the conserved F or W. A D gene is named only where the DNA matches it firmly. Clone size is not always given. Where it is, it says once, few, many or a class for expanded clones.

CDR3: CSARLAGSNQETQYF
DNA: TGCAGTGCTAGACTAGCGGGAAGCAACCAAGAGACCCAGTACTTC
size: few
V: TRBV20-1
D: TRBD2
J: TRBJ2-5

CDR3: CAISESGTARDTQYF
DNA: TGTGCCATCAGTGAGTCGGGGACAGCTAGAGATACGCAGTATTTT
size: few
V: TRBV10-3
D: TRBD1
J: TRBJ2-3

CDR3: CASSPSAWGRRGVYEQYF
DNA: TGTGCCAGCAGTCCAAGCGCCTGGGGACGGCGGGGGGTATACGAGCAGTACTTC
size: NA
V: TRBV21-1
D: NA
J: TRBJ2-7

CDR3: CATSASRGREKLFF
DNA: TGTGCCACCAGCGCAAGCAGGGGACGAGAAAAACTGTTTTTT
size: NA
V: TRBV15
D: NA
J: TRBJ1-4

CDR3: CASTGDGGNQPQHF
DNA: TGTGCCAGCACCGGGGACGGGGGTAATCAGCCCCAGCATTTT
size: once
V: TRBV6-5
D: NA
J: TRBJ1-5

CDR3: CASSIRTNSGNTIYF
DNA: TGTGCCAGTAGCATCCGTACGAACTCTGGAAACACCATATATTTT
size: many
V: TRBV2
D: NA
J: TRBJ1-3

CDR3: CASSMRGPNTEAFF
DNA: TGTGCCAGTAGTATGAGGGGACCTAACACTGAAGCTTTCTTT
size: few
V: TRBV19
D: NA
J: TRBJ1-1

CDR3: CASAQRDIYEQYF
DNA: TGTGCCAGTGCACAACGGGACATCTACGAGCAGTACTTC
size: many
V: TRBV19
D: NA
J: TRBJ2-7

CDR3: CARSGAAYNEQFF
DNA: TGTGCCAGGTCTGGGGCTGCCTACAATGAGCAGTTCTTC
size: NA
V: TRBV7-9
D: NA
J: TRBJ2-1

CDR3: CASSQVGRGRYTEAFF
DNA: TGTGCCAGTAGCCAAGTGGGCAGGGGGCGGTACACTGAAGCTTTCTTT
size: NA
V: TRBV11-1
D: TRBD1
J: TRBJ1-1

CDR3: CASSVDYNSPLHF
DNA: TGTGCCAGCAGTGTAGATTATAATTCACCCCTCCACTTT
size: NA
V: TRBV7-8
D: NA
J: TRBJ1-6

CDR3: CSARDKDSPGAMNTEAFF
DNA: TGCAGTGCTAGAGATAAGGATAGTCCAGGGGCCATGAACACTGAAGCTTTCTTT
size: NA
V: TRBV20-1
D: NA
J: TRBJ1-1

CDR3: CASSESATYEQYF
DNA: TGCGCCAGCAGTGAGTCAGCCACCTACGAGCAGTACTTC
size: many
V: TRBV10-1
D: NA
J: TRBJ2-7

CDR3: CASSSFGQGDTEAFF
DNA: TGTGCCAGCAGCTCGTTTGGACAGGGGGACACTGAAGCTTTCTTT
size: few
V: TRBV7-4
D: TRBD1
J: TRBJ1-1

CDR3: CSDPSSNQPQHF
DNA: TGCAGCGACCCTTCTAGCAATCAGCCCCAGCATTTT
size: NA
V: TRBV29-1
D: NA
J: TRBJ1-5

CDR3: CASSDMDRGQETQYF
DNA: TGTGCCAGCAGCGACATGGACAGGGGGCAAGAGACCCAGTACTTC
size: few
V: TRBV9
D: TRBD1
J: TRBJ2-5

CDR3: CSVVWGVEAQYF
DNA: TGCAGCGTTGTCTGGGGCGTCGAGGCCCAGTACTTC
size: many
V: TRBV29-1
D: NA
J: TRBJ2-5

CDR3: CSARGGQNNSPLHF
DNA: TGCAGTGCTAGGGGGGGACAAAATAATTCACCCCTCCACTTT
size: NA
V: TRBV20-1
D: NA
J: TRBJ1-6

CDR3: CSVRTSGLYEQYF
DNA: TGCAGCGTGCGGACTAGCGGCCTTTACGAGCAGTACTTC
size: many
V: TRBV29-1
D: TRBD2
J: TRBJ2-7

CDR3: CASSSGTGLISPLHF
DNA: TGTGCCAGCAGCTCCGGGACAGGCTTAATCTCACCCCTCCACTTT
size: few
V: TRBV7-9
D: TRBD1
J: TRBJ1-6

CDR3: CATSRDRGLSQPQHF
DNA: TGTGCCACCAGCAGAGACAGGGGGCTCAGTCAGCCCCAGCATTTT
size: many
V: TRBV15
D: TRBD1
J: TRBJ1-5

CDR3: CASSFRVWEKLFF
DNA: TGTGCCAGCAGCTTTAGGGTTTGGGAAAAACTGTTTTTT
size: few
V: TRBV5-4
D: NA
J: TRBJ1-4

CDR3: CSASFGTVNTEAFF
DNA: TGCAGTGCTAGTTTCGGGACAGTGAACACTGAAGCTTTCTTT
size: many
V: TRBV20-1
D: TRBD1
J: TRBJ1-1

CDR3: CSVGDGGSQHF
DNA: TGTTCGGTCGGGGATGGGGGCTCCCAGCATTTT
size: NA
V: TRBV6-5
D: NA
J: TRBJ1-5

CDR3: CASSETGSVGTGELFF
DNA: TGTGCCAGCAGTGAAACCGGGTCTGTGGGCACCGGGGAGCTGTTTTTT
size: few
V: TRBV6-1
D: NA
J: TRBJ2-2

CDR3: CASSPGGDEEKLFF
DNA: TGCGCCAGCAGCCCGGGGGGGGACGAGGAAAAACTGTTTTTT
size: NA
V: TRBV5-1
D: NA
J: TRBJ1-4

CDR3: CASSLHWMGAGEQYF
DNA: TGCGCCAGCAGCTTACACTGGATGGGGGCTGGAGAGCAGTACTTC
size: NA
V: TRBV5-1
D: NA
J: TRBJ2-7

CDR3: CASSSGVLHEQHF
DNA: TGTGCCAGCAGCTCGGGAGTACTCCACGAGCAGCACTTC
size: NA
V: TRBV7-2
D: NA
J: TRBJ2-7

CDR3: CASSVSRSPYEQYF
DNA: TGTGCCAGCAGTGTATCCAGGAGCCCCTACGAGCAGTACTTC
size: NA
V: TRBV2
D: NA
J: TRBJ2-7

CDR3: CSAYGTLNSYEQYF
DNA: TGCAGTGCTTACGGGACACTTAACTCCTACGAGCAGTACTTC
size: NA
V: TRBV20-1
D: NA
J: TRBJ2-7

CDR3: CASSPGQGGYEQYF
DNA: TGTGCCAGCAGTCCTGGACAGGGAGGCTACGAGCAGTACTTC
size: NA
V: TRBV7-9
D: TRBD1
J: TRBJ2-7

CDR3: CSARGLPGTSSTDTQYF
DNA: TGCAGTGCTAGAGGCCTCCCCGGGACCTCTAGCACAGATACGCAGTATTTT
size: NA
V: TRBV20-1
D: NA
J: TRBJ2-3

CDR3: CAWSMGNQPQHF
DNA: TGTGCCTGGTCCATGGGAAATCAGCCCCAGCATTTT
size: few
V: TRBV7-9
D: NA
J: TRBJ1-5

CDR3: CASSLEGGGYSYEQYF
DNA: TGCGCCAGCAGCTTGGAAGGGGGGGGCTACTCCTACGAGCAGTACTTC
size: NA
V: TRBV5-1
D: NA
J: TRBJ2-7

CDR3: CSASQGSYEQYF
DNA: TGCAGTGCTAGTCAGGGCTCCTACGAGCAGTACTTC
size: many
V: TRBV20-1
D: NA
J: TRBJ2-7

CDR3: CATSDNVLSNQPQHF
DNA: TGTGCCACCAGTGATAACGTACTAAGCAATCAGCCCCAGCATTTT
size: many
V: TRBV24-1
D: NA
J: TRBJ1-5

CDR3: CATSDFDRGVGYTF
DNA: TGTGCCACCAGTGACTTCGACAGGGGAGTTGGCTACACCTTC
size: many
V: TRBV24-1
D: TRBD1
J: TRBJ1-2

CDR3: CAWSGGHGWLYTF
DNA: TGTGCCTGGAGTGGGGGGCACGGGTGGCTCTACACCTTC
size: few
V: TRBV30
D: NA
J: TRBJ1-2

CDR3: CASSLWEGTGAEAFF
DNA: TGTGCCAGCAGTTTATGGGAGGGGACTGGGGCTGAAGCTTTCTTT
size: few
V: TRBV12-3/TRBV12-4
D: NA
J: TRBJ1-1

CDR3: CATSDTGTQETQYF
DNA: TGTGCCACCAGTGATACAGGGACCCAAGAGACCCAGTACTTC
size: NA
V: TRBV24-1
D: NA
J: TRBJ2-5

CDR3: CASSIEPGGNYGYTF
DNA: TGTGCCAGTAGTATAGAACCAGGGGGCAACTATGGCTACACCTTC
size: NA
V: TRBV19
D: TRBD1
J: TRBJ1-2

CDR3: CASSYGPAREKLFF
DNA: TGTGCCAGCAGCTACGGACCCGCCAGGGAAAAACTGTTTTTT
size: NA
V: TRBV11-2
D: NA
J: TRBJ1-4

CDR3: CSSPSAGGFSYEQYF
DNA: TGCAGCAGTCCCTCAGCGGGAGGCTTCTCCTACGAGCAGTACTTC
size: NA
V: TRBV29-1
D: TRBD2
J: TRBJ2-7

CDR3: CASSRQPGRANYGYTF
DNA: TGTGCCAGTAGTAGGCAACCGGGACGGGCTAACTATGGCTACACCTTC
size: NA
V: TRBV19
D: NA
J: TRBJ1-2

CDR3: CASSNDGYTF
DNA: TGTGCCAGCAGTAATGATGGCTACACCTTC
size: NA
V: TRBV7-9
D: NA
J: TRBJ1-2

CDR3: CATSDPAGGLDHEQYF
DNA: TGTGCCACCAGTGATCCGGCTGGTGGACTAGATCACGAGCAGTACTTC
size: many
V: TRBV24-1
D: TRBD2
J: TRBJ2-7

CDR3: CASSLTGGAVEGKLFF
DNA: TGTGCCAGCAGCTTAACAGGGGGCGCGGTGGAGGGAAAACTGTTTTTT
size: NA
V: TRBV14
D: TRBD1
J: TRBJ1-4

CDR3: CASSVGGMNTEAFF
DNA: TGTGCCAGCAGCGTAGGTGGGATGAACACTGAAGCTTTCTTT
size: many
V: TRBV9
D: NA
J: TRBJ1-1

CDR3: CASTSYRKNTEAFF
DNA: TGTGCCAGCACCTCTTACCGAAAGAACACTGAAGCTTTCTTT
size: few
V: TRBV10-3
D: NA
J: TRBJ1-1

CDR3: CASSGKIYQPQHF
DNA: TGTGCCAGCAGCGGTAAAATCTATCAGCCCCAGCATTTT
size: few
V: TRBV9
D: NA
J: TRBJ1-5

CDR3: CASSPAGRAHEQYF
DNA: TGTGCCAGCAGCCCCGCCGGAAGGGCCCACGAGCAGTACTTC
size: many
V: TRBV7-9
D: NA
J: TRBJ2-7

CDR3: CAISDGSTSPLHF
DNA: TGTGCCATCAGTGACGGTTCTACTTCACCCCTCCACTTT
size: NA
V: TRBV10-3
D: NA
J: TRBJ1-6

CDR3: CATSRDAQGESSNEKLFF
DNA: TGTGCCACCAGCAGAGATGCACAGGGAGAATCGTCTAATGAAAAACTGTTTTTT
size: many
V: TRBV15
D: NA
J: TRBJ1-4

CDR3: CATSDFGWETQYF
DNA: TGTGCCACCAGTGATTTCGGGTGGGAGACCCAGTACTTC
size: many
V: TRBV24-1
D: NA
J: TRBJ2-5

CDR3: CSALHSLNQPQHF
DNA: TGCAGTGCTCTGCACAGCCTCAATCAGCCCCAGCATTTT
size: few
V: TRBV20-1
D: NA
J: TRBJ1-5